The 27 T cell receptor beta chains below all came from one sample that was sequenced in a study of T cell clonality in common variable immunodeficiency. This table comes from immunoSEQ multiplex PCR, and its TCRdb copy is limited to in-frame clones, with some not included. There are 45,000 to 55,000 clones in the sample, none observed a single time. The sample taken for sequencing was peripheral blood mononuclear cells. The receptors shown here come from a person between 18 and 75 years old in good health.

This clone has ten or more counts. The read comes to an end 3 residues before the CDR3 does, leaving the germline J gene to fill in the end. V gene TRBV19 combines with J gene TRBJ1-1; no clear D. Germline V gives CDR1 LNHDA, CDR2 SQIVND (reference sequence). V gave up 3 bases and J gave up 1 base, with 12 bases separating them. The CDR3 is 15 amino acids. Partial CDR3 DNA: TGTGCCAGTAGTATTGGAGGCGGAAAGAACACTGAA. Translation gives CASSIGGGKNTE. The entire CDR3 is CASSIGGGKNTEAFF.

At least ten counts were recorded for this clone. The read terminates 3 residues before the CDR3 end, so the remaining end is supplied by the germline J gene. The chain combines TRBV7-9 with TRBJ1-4; tentative D call: TRBD1 (5 bases). V lost 10 bases and J lost 8, with 11 bases in between. Germline CDR1 is SEHNR and CDR2 is FQNEAQ (reference sequence). CDR3 length: 11 amino acids. The part of the CDR3 DNA that was read is TGTGCCATCATGTCAGGGGAAAAA. This encodes CAIMSGEK. The complete CDR3 reads CAIMSGEKLFF.

This clone was seen repeatedly, ten times or more. The missing CDR3 end, 3 residues past where the read stops, is filled in from the germline J gene. This sequence joins TRBV20-1 and TRBJ1-5, with 8 positions matching TRBD1. CDR1 and CDR2 from the germline V gene are DFQATT and SNEGSKA (reference sequence). The CDR3 runs 14 residues. V lost 3 bases, J lost 4 bases, and 5 bases stayed unmatched. The CDR3 bases that were read are TGCAGTGCTAGGGGTGGACAGGGAAATCAGCCC. Its protein product is CSARGGQGNQP. The whole CDR3 reads CSARGGQGNQPQHF.

Many counts were recorded for this clone. The read comes to an end 3 residues before the CDR3 does, leaving the germline J gene to fill in the end. The chain has TRBV18 and TRBJ1-1, with D uncertain. The CDR3 contains 13 residues. V was trimmed by 4 bases and J by 4 bases, leaving 10 bases between them. Germline V gene data show CDR1 as KGHSH and CDR2 as LQKENI. Here the CDR3 reads CASSQALSTEAFF. CDR3 bases read: TGTGCCAGCTCACAGGCCCTGAGCACTGAA.

This clone was seen many times. Read sequence stops 3 residues before the CDR3 end, and the germline J gene provides the missing end. This chain joins TRBV2 and TRBJ2-7, with D possibly matching TRBD2 (6 bases). V was shortened by 3 bases and J by 3 bases, with 12 bases between the two germline ends. The CDR3 covers 14 residues. The germline gives CDR1 SNHLY, CDR2 FYNNEI. CDR3 sequence reads: CASSDGLASYEQYF. The sequenced CDR3 bases are TGTGCCAGCAGTGACGGGCTAGCGAGCTACGAG.

This clone was observed many times. Coverage ceases 3 residues before the CDR3 finishes, and the germline J gene fills in the end. This chain connects TRBV10-3 to TRBJ2-1; D not resolved. There are 15 residues in the CDR3. Germline V CDR1 and CDR2: ENHRY, SYGVKD. V dropped 6 bases and J dropped 0 bases, with 12 bases sitting between them. CDR3 DNA, as far as it was read: TGTGCCATCAGCCCCCCTAGGAGCTCCTACAATGAG. It is translated as CAISPPRSSYNE. The CDR3 in its entirety is CAISPPRSSYNEQFF.

Details on this clone: The missing CDR3 end, 3 residues past where the read stops, is filled in from the germline J gene. The chain is built from TRBV19 and TRBJ2-5; 9 bases are a match to TRBD2. The CDR3 loop spans 15 amino acids. Per the germline V gene, CDR1 is LNHDA and CDR2 is SQIVND (reference sequence). The V segment lost 6 bases and the J segment 2 bases; nucleotides outside the gene matches: 7. CDR3 in amino acids: CASSRGGRVQETQYF. The CDR3 DNA, read in part, is TGTGCCAGTAGCAGAGGCGGGAGGGTGCAAGAGACC.

This clone was picked up many times. The DNA ends 3 residues before the CDR3 does, and the rest of the CDR3 is filled in from the germline J gene. The rearrangement uses TRBV6-2 or TRBV6-3 and TRBJ2-3; TRBD2 agrees at 12 bases. V shed 7 bases, J shed 7 bases, and the junction held 9 bases outside the gene matches. This CDR3 is 15 amino acids long. Germline values: CDR1 MNHEY, CDR2 SVGEGT. This CDR3 reads CASTQLAGGFNTQYF. CDR3 bases read: TGTGCCAGCACCCAACTAGCGGGAGGATTTAATACG.

This clone was recorded at least ten times. The CDR3 end is not reached by the read, which stops 3 residues before it; the germline J gene fills it in. The V gene is TRBV5-1, the J gene TRBJ2-2; TRBD1 aligns across 7 bases. The CDR3 runs to 14 residues. Germline CDR1 is SGHRS and CDR2 is YFSETQ. V shed 8 bases, J shed 1 base, and the junction held 5 bases outside the gene matches. CDR3 sequence reads: CASRQGLNTGELFF. CDR3 DNA (partial): TGCGCCAGTCGACAGGGTTTGAACACCGGGGAG.

This clone came up many times. Coverage ceases 3 residues before the CDR3 finishes, and the germline J gene fills in the end. The chain is built from TRBV20-1 and TRBJ1-1, with a possible D match to TRBD1 (6 bases). The ends were cut back, 0 bases at V and 4 bases at J, with 18 bases in the middle. The CDR3 sequence is 16 residues long. CDR1 is DFQATT and CDR2 is SNEGSKA in the germline V gene (reference sequence). This CDR3 reads CSARDGGRGPVTEAFF. The covered CDR3 bases are TGCAGTGCTAGAGATGGGGGCAGGGGCCCGGTCACTGAA.

Of note for this clone: Read data end 3 residues before the CDR3 end; the end is taken from the germline J gene. The genes are TRBV19 and TRBJ2-4; 7 bases are shared with TRBD1. Germline assignment: CDR1 LNHDA and CDR2 SQIVND (reference sequence). The CDR3 consists of 15 residues. This CDR3 reads CASSRSSGQYYGQYF. The sequenced part of the CDR3 DNA is TGTGCCAGTAGTCGATCTTCGGGACAGTACTATGGT.

In its sample, this clone was seen many times. The read gets to within 3 residues of the CDR3 end, and the germline J gene fills in the rest. The rearrangement links TRBV6-2 or TRBV6-3 to TRBJ2-7; 9 nucleotides line up with TRBD2. The J segment lost 5 bases and the V segment lost 8 bases, leaving 13 bases of the junction unmatched. This CDR3 comprises 15 residues. Germline CDR1 reads MNHEY; CDR2 reads SVGEGT. The CDR3 DNA, read in part, is TGTGCCAGCTCCCCGGGTAGCGGGAGTTCCGACGAG. Protein: CASSPGSGSSDE. The CDR3 in its entirety is CASSPGSGSSDEQYF.

Ten or more counts support this clone. The sequence runs out 3 residues before the end of the CDR3; the remainder is reconstructed from the germline J gene. The rearrangement uses TRBV19 and TRBJ2-2; perhaps TRBD1 as D (5 bases). The CDR3 contains 13 residues. CDR1 and CDR2 (germline): LNHDA, SQIVND (reference sequence). V lost 6 bases and J lost 6, with 11 bases in between. The DNA read from the CDR3 is TGTGCCAGTAGGCCCCAGGGCCCCGGGGAG. Translating gives CASRPQGPGE. The complete CDR3 protein is CASRPQGPGELFF. Based on the CDR3 plus reference TRBV19 and TRBJ2-2, the full variable domain is DGGITQSPKYLFRKEGQNVTLSCEQNLNHDAMYWYRQDPGQGLRLIYYSQIVNDFQKGDIAEGYSVSREKKESFPLTVTSAQKNPTAFYLCASRPQGPGELFFGEGSRLTVL.

This clone was counted at least ten times. The observed sequence ends 3 residues before the CDR3 terminus, with the missing tail filled in from the germline J gene. The rearrangement links TRBV16 to TRBJ2-3; D perhaps matches TRBD2 (5 bases). This CDR3 is built from 13 residues. CDR1 KGHSY and CDR2 FQNENV come from the germline V gene. Deletions cut 4 bases from V and 6 bases from J, with 11 bases between. This chain's CDR3 is CASSPTKRDTQYF. CDR3 bases read: TGTGCCAGCAGCCCCACGAAGCGGGATACG.

This clone has ten or more counts. The read is 3 residues too short to cover the CDR3 end, so that end is filled in from the germline J gene. This chain joins TRBV7-9 and TRBJ2-1; TRBD2 is a possible D gene (7 bases). This CDR3 region has 15 residues. CDR1 is SEHNR, CDR2 FQNEAQ, per germline (reference sequence). Trimming pared 0 bases from V and 9 bases from J, leaving 15 bases between. CDR3 sequence: CASSLALAEGGEQFF. Partial CDR3 DNA: TGTGCCAGCAGCTTAGCGCTAGCGGAAGGGGGTGAG.

At least ten counts were recorded for this clone. Read sequence stops 3 residues before the CDR3 end, and the germline J gene provides the missing end. The rearrangement uses TRBV6-1 and TRBJ1-5, with D tentatively TRBD1 (6 bases). Trimming removed 1 base from V and 7 bases from J, with 8 bases in between. CDR3 size: 13 residues. Germline assignment: CDR1 MNHNS and CDR2 SASEGT. The CDR3 here is CASSEVRGQPQHF. Incomplete CDR3 DNA: TGTGCCAGCAGTGAAGTCAGGGGCCAGCCC.

By share, this clone counts as medium-sized (0.01 to 0.1%). The read gets to within 3 residues of the CDR3 end, and the germline J gene fills in the rest. V and J are TRBV30 and TRBJ1-1, with D maybe TRBD1 (5 bases). The germline V gene encodes CDR1 GTSNPN and CDR2 SVGIG (reference sequence). The V end lost 2 bases, the J end lost 5 bases, and 9 bases lay between the germline ends. The CDR3 consists of 12 residues. CDR3 DNA, as far as it was read: TGTGCCTGGAGTCAGGGTTGGACTGAA. This codes for CAWSQGWTE. The complete CDR3 reads CAWSQGWTEAFF.

This clone was picked up many times. The read comes to an end 3 residues before the CDR3 does, leaving the germline J gene to fill in the end. This chain connects TRBV20-1 to TRBJ2-3; 7 positions agree with TRBD1. Unmatched junction bases numbered 5, after V lost 1 base and J lost 7 bases. CDR3 length: 13 amino acids. Looked up from germline, CDR1 is DFQATT and CDR2 is SNEGSKA (reference sequence). CDR3 bases read: TGCAGTGCTAGAGTAGGGGGCGAGAATACG. As protein: CSARVGGENT. The full CDR3 protein is CSARVGGENTQYF.

This clone was observed many times. The sequence runs out 3 residues before the end of the CDR3; the remainder is reconstructed from the germline J gene. The chain employs TRBV6-1 and TRBJ1-6; D gene ambiguous. V was pared by 3 bases and J by 8 bases, with 8 bases between. Germline CDR1 MNHNS, CDR2 SASEGT. This CDR3 spans 13 amino acids. The DNA read from the CDR3 is TGTGCCAGCAGTGACATTAGGGATTCACCC. Amino acid sequence: CASSDIRDSP. In full, the CDR3 is CASSDIRDSPLHF.

This clone was seen many times. The read halts 3 residues ahead of the CDR3 end, with the missing end drawn from the germline J gene. The chain has TRBV5-1 and TRBJ2-2, with TRBD2 identical over 10 bases. The CDR3 has 14 amino acids. Germline V gene lookup returns CDR1 SGHRS and CDR2 YFSETQ. After removal of 4 bases from V and 7 bases from J, the junction contained 4 bases not matched to a gene. The sequenced CDR3 bases are TGCGCCAGCAGCCCGACTAGCGGGTTCGGGGAG. Amino acids: CASSPTSGFGE. The entire CDR3 is CASSPTSGFGELFF.

At least ten counts were recorded for this clone. The CDR3 end falls 3 residues outside the read, so it is completed with the germline J gene. The chain links TRBV3-1 (or the pseudogene TRBV3-2) to TRBJ1-4, with D perhaps TRBD1 (5 bases). CDR3 length equals 14 residues. Germline CDR1 is LGHDT and CDR2 is YNNKEL (reference sequence). Incomplete CDR3 DNA: TGTGCCAGCAGCCAAGCCGAGGGGAGAGACGTA. Amino acids: CASSQAEGRDV. Given in full, the CDR3 is CASSQAEGRDVLFF.

Ten or more counts support this clone. The sequenced fragment ends 3 residues before the CDR3 boundary, so the rest is inferred from the germline J gene. V gene TRBV6-2 or TRBV6-3 combines with J gene TRBJ1-2; D remains ambiguous. The ends were cut back, 5 bases at V and 4 bases at J, with 11 bases in the middle. The CDR3 has 13 residues. Germline V gene lookup returns CDR1 MNHEY and CDR2 SVGEGT. The chain's CDR3 is CASSNPNFYGYTF. CDR3 DNA (partial): TGTGCCAGCAGTAACCCGAACTTCTATGGC.

This clone was seen repeatedly, ten times or more. Coverage ceases 3 residues before the CDR3 finishes, and the germline J gene fills in the end. V is TRBV4-2 and J is TRBJ1-2; D uncertain. The CDR3 has 15 amino acids. CDR1 and CDR2 from the germline V gene are LGHNA and YNFKEQ. The sequenced CDR3 bases are TGTGCCAGCAGCCCATTAGGGTCTCTCAATGAGGGC. The encoded protein is CASSPLGSLNEG. The full CDR3 protein is CASSPLGSLNEGYTF.

This clone was recorded many times. The read stops 3 residues short of the end of the CDR3; the missing end is completed from the germline J gene. The rearrangement links TRBV18 to TRBJ1-5; perhaps TRBD1 as D (5 bases). The CDR3 totals 14 residues. Trimming cost V 3 bases and J 9 bases, with 15 bases left between them. The V gene's germline CDR1 is KGHSH and CDR2 LQKENI. Here the CDR3 reads CASSPGAPVVPQHF. The sequenced part of the CDR3 DNA is TGTGCCAGCTCACCTGGGGCGCCCGTGGTGCCC. Combining the CDR3 with reference TRBV18 and TRBJ1-5 gives the whole variable domain NAGVMQNPRHLVRRRGQEARLRCSPMKGHSHVYWYRQLPEEGLKFMVYLQKENIIDESGMPKERFSAEFPKEGPSILRIQQVVRGDSAAYFCASSPGAPVVPQHFGDGTRLSIL.

In its sample, this clone was seen many times. From the germline J gene comes the end of the CDR3, since the read stops 3 residues before it. The genes are TRBV20-1 and TRBJ2-1; 11 positions match TRBD2. This CDR3 is built from 14 residues. Germline lookup yields CDR1 DFQATT and CDR2 SNEGSKA (reference sequence). The V segment lost 5 bases and the J segment 8 bases; nucleotides outside the gene matches: 8. The CDR3 loop is CSAPVAGGPDEQFF. CDR3 DNA, as far as it was read: TGCAGTGCTCCCGTAGCGGGAGGGCCGGATGAG.

On this clone itself: Read coverage stops 3 residues before the CDR3 terminus; the germline J gene supplies the remainder. The chain recombines TRBV2 with TRBJ2-1; 8 bases fit TRBD2. The ends lost 8 bases at V and 8 bases at J; junction bases unmatched: 8. CDR1 is SNHLY and CDR2 is FYNNEI in the germline V gene. The CDR3 spans 13 residues. The CDR3 protein is CASGIGLADEQFF. CDR3 DNA, as far as it was read: TGTGCCAGCGGGATTGGACTAGCTGATGAG.

This clone was observed at least ten times. With the read ending 3 residues before the CDR3 end, the germline J gene is used to fill in that end. The J gene is TRBJ1-5, the V gene TRBV6-2 or TRBV6-3, with a tentative D call TRBD1 (5 bases). Trimming shortened V by 7 bases and J by 3 bases, and 13 bases separated the two germline ends. This CDR3 has 14 residues. The V gene's germline CDR1 is MNHEY and CDR2 SVGEGT. The CDR3 DNA, read in part, is TGTGCCAGCACCGGAGACAGCTACAATCAGCCC. Its protein is CASTGDSYNQP. In full, the CDR3 reads CASTGDSYNQPQHF.